Reported below is one TCR beta chain. No antigen is known for it. The data originate from a study of Ad26.COV2.S vaccination and SARS-CoV-2 variants. Study-wide findings and caveats: Vaccinees reportedly had broad spike-specific CD8+ and CD4+ T cell responses.

Treatment in this sample: some 19 received Ad26.COV2.S at low or high dose, single or two shots; several received placebo; per-sample allocation not given. Specimen acquisition occurred on day 63 following the initial vaccine or placebo injection. Germline values: CDR1 MDHEN, CDR2 SYDVKM. The ends were cut back, 4 bases at V and 4 bases at J, with 16 bases in the middle. The CDR3 is 15 amino acids. Method: immunoSEQ multiplex PCR; TCRdb's copy keeps in-frame clones and lacks some. The sample has hundreds of thousands of clones; roughly 90% are singletons. J is TRBJ1-2 and V is TRBV28, with D possibly matching TRBD1 (5 bases). This receptor was taken from a person between 18 and 60 years old who received the Ad26.COV2.S COVID-19 vaccine or a placebo. This material consisted of peripheral blood, taken in a trial of Ad26.COV2.S vaccine versus placebo. The CDR3 spells CASSSGLVGGYGYTF. The CDR3 nucleotides read TGTGCCAGCAGTTCCGGTCTCGTCGGGGGCTATGGCTACACCTTC.